What follows are 28 T cell receptor beta chains derived from one specimen sequenced in a study of T-cell reconstitution after alpha-beta-depleted transplantation in children. Unique molecular identifiers were incorporated when the TCRbeta library was constructed. TCRdb reprocessed the PCR reads with MiXCR, giving one entry per CDR3 protein. The repertoire has 440,000 or so distinct CDR3 sequences, over 40% of them found once; the top ten carry 27%. The source material was PBMCs, sampled before TCRalphabeta/CD19-depleted stem cell transplant. The receptors stem from a girl aged 2-10 years with aplastic anemia, due to receive a stem cell transplant.

This clonotype was observed a handful of times. The chain recombines TRBV12-3 or TRBV12-4 with TRBJ2-1, with a possible D match to TRBD1 (5 bases). The ends were cut back, 7 bases at V and 5 bases at J, with 15 bases in the middle. The CDR3 has 14 residues. This CDR3 reads CASTSWGGDNEQFF. For the CDR3, the DNA is TGTGCCAGCACCTCCTGGGGCGGCGACAATGAGCAGTTCTTC.

This clonotype was counted at least ten times. The gene calls are TRBV4-1 and TRBJ2-1; 10 nucleotides line up with TRBD2. CDR1 and CDR2 (germline): MGHRA, YSYEKL. This CDR3 has 21 residues. V trimming: 0 bases; J trimming: 5 bases; junction bases outside the gene matches: 19. The DNA for the CDR3 is TGCGCCAGCAGCCAAGATCGGCTAGCGGGAGTTTTTACCTACGGCCACAATGAGCAGTTCTTC. Encoded protein: CASSQDRLAGVFTYGHNEQFF.

This clonotype was recorded at least ten times. CDR3 protein: CSAMGLATNEQFF. CDR3 coding DNA: TGCAGTGCTATGGGACTAGCCACCAATGAGCAGTTCTTC. The gene calls are TRBV20-1 and TRBJ2-1; 9 nucleotides agree with TRBD2. Germline trimming cut 4 bases from V and 6 bases from J; bases unmatched to any gene: 4. Germline V lookup: CDR1 DFQATT, CDR2 SNEGSKA (reference sequence). This CDR3 has 13 residues.

This clonotype has just a few counts. Just one base apart from a much larger clone, this may be a read error. The chain uses TRBV28 and TRBJ1-6; weak D call: TRBD1 (5 bases). Per the germline V gene, CDR1 is MDHEN and CDR2 is SYDVKM. The CDR3 has 15 residues. The CDR3 DNA is TGTGCCAGCAGTTTATATGACAGCGGGAATTCACCCCTCCCCTTT. Translation: CASSLYDSGNSPLPF.

This clonotype was counted between two and nine times. V and J are TRBV7-9 and TRBJ2-7; no definite D call. V was shortened by 6 bases and J by 4 bases, with 16 bases between the two germline ends. The length of the CDR3 is 14 residues. Per the germline V gene, CDR1 is SEHNR and CDR2 is FQNEAQ (reference sequence). The CDR3, as DNA: TGTGCCAGCAGAGTAACGGGTACGGAGTACGAGCAGTACTTC. Its translation: CASRVTGTEYEQYF. The whole variable domain, filled in from reference TRBV7-9 and TRBJ2-7, reads DTGVSQNPRHKITKRGQNVTFRCDPISEHNRLYWYRQTLGQGPEFLTYFQNEAQLEKSRLLSDRFSAERPKGSFSTLEIQRTEQGDSAMYLCASRVTGTEYEQYFGPGTRLTVT.

The count of this clonotype is one. The chain recombines TRBV20-1 with TRBJ1-5; D is ambiguous. The CDR3 is made up of 18 amino acids. CDR1 DFQATT and CDR2 SNEGSKA come from the germline V gene (reference sequence). V was cut by 2 bases and J by 0 bases, with 20 bases left in between. CDR3 nucleotides: TGCAGTGCTAGAAAACCCGATTTGGCGGTCCATAGCAATCAGCCCCAGCATTTT. It specifies CSARKPDLAVHSNQPQHF.

Details on this clonotype: At one boundary the junction diverges from the germline segment, which might be a read error. V and J are TRBV9 and TRBJ1-6; the D is unclear. CDR1 and CDR2 from the germline V gene are SGDLS and YYNGEE. CDR3 length equals 13 residues. The CDR3 sequence: CASSVGYNSPLLF. The CDR3 DNA reads as TGTGCCAGCAGCGTAGGATATAATTCACCCCTCCTCTTT.

The J gene is TRBJ2-3, the V gene TRBV28; D may be TRBD2 (6 bases). The CDR3 extends over 14 amino acids. V lost 2 bases and J lost 7, with 13 bases in between. Germline loops: CDR1 MDHEN, CDR2 SYDVKM. The CDR3 bases are TGTGCCAGCAGTTTAGTGGCTAGCGCATATACGCAGTATTTT. It is translated as CASSLVASAYTQYF. Complete variable domain (other parts from reference TRBV28 and TRBJ2-3): DVKVTQSSRYLVKRTGEKVFLECVQDMDHENMFWYRQDPGLGLRLIYFSYDVKMKEKGDIPEGYSVSREKKERFSLILESASTNQTSMYLCASSLVASAYTQYFGPGTRLTVL.

The chain uses TRBV5-1 and TRBJ2-3, with D unclear. This CDR3 contains 13 residues. CDR1 and CDR2 from the germline V gene are SGHRS and YFSETQ. V lost 7 bases to trimming and J lost 3 bases, with 12 bases between them. The CDR3 nucleotides are TGCGCCAGCGGCCGCCTTGGGACAGATACGCAGTATTTT. Its protein product is CASGRLGTDTQYF.

The chain links TRBV4-1 to TRBJ2-7, with D unclear. This CDR3 region has 14 residues. Trimming took off 3 bases at V and 1 base at J, with 10 bases between the two ends. The germline V gene encodes CDR1 MGHRA and CDR2 YSYEKL. DNA of the CDR3: TGCGCCAGCAGCCATTTGAGCAGTTCCTACGAGCAGTACTTC. It yields the protein CASSHLSSSYEQYF.

The rearrangement uses TRBV20-1 and TRBJ2-1, with 7 positions matching TRBD2. The V segment lost 6 bases and the J segment 7 bases; nucleotides outside the gene matches: 9. The germline V gene has CDR1 DFQATT and CDR2 SNEGSKA (reference sequence). The CDR3 extends over 13 amino acids. The CDR3 DNA sequence: TGCAGTGCCGCGGGGGAAAGGAGGAATGAGCAGTTCTTC. It specifies CSAAGERRNEQFF.

This clonotype has a count of ten or more. The junction does not match germline at one end; this may be a read error. The chain employs TRBV5-1 and TRBJ2-1; 14 nucleotides match TRBD2. The CDR3 has 15 amino acids. CDR1 is SGHRS and CDR2 is YFSETQ in the germline V gene. The CDR3 protein is CASSLGLAGVDEQFF. The CDR3 DNA is TGTGCCAGCAGCCTGGGACTAGCGGGAGTCGATGAGCAGTTCTTC.

This clonotype was seen repeatedly, ten times or more. The chain combines TRBV28 with TRBJ1-2, with D possibly being TRBD1 (5 bases). Trimming stripped 7 bases from V and 9 bases from J, with 24 bases between. This CDR3 contains 15 residues. Germline V gives CDR1 MDHEN, CDR2 SYDVKM. In nucleotides, the CDR3 is TGTGCCAGCACCTACTATCAGGGAGATCTAGACCGCTACACCTTC. Amino acid sequence: CASTYYQGDLDRYTF.

This chain uses TRBV20-1 with TRBJ2-2; 7 bases are a match to TRBD1. The CDR3 extends over 16 amino acids. Germline V gives CDR1 DFQATT, CDR2 SNEGSKA (reference sequence). The J segment lost 6 bases and the V segment lost 6 bases, leaving 16 bases of the junction unmatched. CDR3 coding DNA: TGCAGTGCGGCTACAGGGGCGCCCCCCTTCCCCGGGGAGCTGTTTTTT. This gives the protein CSAATGAPPFPGELFF.

The V call is TRBV11-2, the J call TRBJ2-5, with D perhaps matching TRBD1 or TRBD2 (6 bases each). This CDR3 is 14 amino acids long. V lost 0 bases, J lost 5 bases, and 10 bases lay in between. Germline CDR1 SGHAT, CDR2 FQNNGV. CDR3 in amino acids: CASSLDWGAETQYF. Here the CDR3 DNA reads TGTGCCAGCAGCTTAGATTGGGGGGCTGAGACCCAGTACTTC.

Ten or more counts support this clonotype. This chain links TRBV20-1 with TRBJ2-3; the match to TRBD2 covers 8 bases. The CDR3 runs to 16 residues. Trimming removed 5 bases from V and 3 bases from J; junction bases left unmatched: 13. Germline V gene lookup returns CDR1 DFQATT and CDR2 SNEGSKA (reference sequence). In DNA form, the CDR3 reads TGCAGTGCTGCCACAGCGGGAGAGGATTTGACAGATACGCAGTATTTT. Translating it yields CSAATAGEDLTDTQYF.

This clonotype came up a few times. The chain joins TRBV29-1 to TRBJ2-1; 8 bases fit TRBD2. CDR1 is SQVTM and CDR2 is ANQGSEA in the germline V gene. This CDR3 is 18 amino acids long. After removal of 0 bases from V and 0 bases from J, the junction contained 10 bases not matched to a gene. CDR3 sequence: CSVEDRGSGASSYNEQFF. The CDR3 DNA reads as TGCAGCGTTGAAGATCGAGGTAGCGGGGCGAGCTCCTACAATGAGCAGTTCTTC.

This clonotype came up many times. In nucleotides, the CDR3 is TGCAGCGTTGACCGCCGGGAGACCGGGGAGCTGTTTTTT. Translation: CSVDRRETGELFF. V usage is TRBV29-1 and J usage is TRBJ2-2, with D possibly TRBD2 on 6 matching bases. This CDR3 region has 13 residues. Deletions cut 3 bases from V and 5 bases from J, with 10 bases between. CDR1 is SQVTM and CDR2 is ANQGSEA in the germline V gene.

This chain connects TRBV7-3 to TRBJ2-3; D may be TRBD2 (6 bases). CDR1 is SGHTA and CDR2 is FQGTGA in the germline V gene. With 1 base removed from V and 1 base from J, the gap between germline ends came to 15 bases. This CDR3 contains 17 residues. The chain's CDR3 is CASSLRGGVAGTDTQYF. CDR3 bases: TGTGCCAGCAGCTTAAGGGGCGGTGTAGCGGGCACAGATACGCAGTATTTT.

The J gene is TRBJ1-5, the V gene TRBV20-1; D is ambiguous. Trimming shortened V by 1 base and J by 3 bases, and 4 bases separated the two germline ends. The CDR3 length is 12 residues. Germline CDR1 is DFQATT and CDR2 is SNEGSKA (reference sequence). The CDR3 bases are TGCAGTGCTAGAGTCCTCAATCAGCCCCAGCATTTT. Its translation is CSARVLNQPQHF.

The V call is TRBV28, the J call TRBJ2-5, with TRBD1 matching 8 bases. The CDR3 consists of 17 residues. Per the germline V gene, CDR1 is MDHEN and CDR2 is SYDVKM. J gave up 2 bases and V 2 bases, and 10 bases lay outside the gene matches. This chain's CDR3 is CASSLIGRTGKQETQYF. DNA of the CDR3: TGTGCCAGCAGTTTAATAGGACGGACAGGGAAACAAGAGACCCAGTACTTC. The variable domain in full, completed from reference TRBV28 and TRBJ2-5, reads DVKVTQSSRYLVKRTGEKVFLECVQDMDHENMFWYRQDPGLGLRLIYFSYDVKMKEKGDIPEGYSVSREKKERFSLILESASTNQTSMYLCASSLIGRTGKQETQYFGPGTRLLVL.

Regarding this clonotype: Its ends do not fully match the called genes, so a read error is possible. The chain uses TRBV7-9 and TRBJ2-1; 11 positions match TRBD2. CDR1 and CDR2 (germline): SEHNR, FQNEAQ (reference sequence). There are 14 residues in the CDR3. CDR3 protein: CASSSSSLAGVLGF. The CDR3 DNA reads as TGTGCCAGCAGCTCGAGTTCACTAGCGGGAGTCCTGGGATTC.

The chain employs TRBV7-2 and TRBJ2-3; D tentatively reads TRBD1 or TRBD2 (6 bases each). This CDR3 region has 14 residues. Germline V gene lookup returns CDR1 SGHTA and CDR2 FQGNSA. V was trimmed by 1 base and J by 4 bases, leaving 9 bases between them. DNA of the CDR3: TGTGCCAGCAGCTTAGTTCGGGGGCCAGATACGCAGTATTTT. Protein product: CASSLVRGPDTQYF.

The V and J genes are TRBV4-1 and TRBJ2-7; D might be TRBD1 (5 bases). The V gene lost 1 base and the J gene lost 7 bases, with 8 bases spanning the gap. The germline gives CDR1 MGHRA, CDR2 YSYEKL. This CDR3 is 12 amino acids long. The CDR3 region is CASSQGGVEQYF. Here the CDR3 DNA reads TGCGCCAGCAGCCAAGGGGGCGTGGAGCAGTACTTC.

The rearrangement links TRBV5-5 to TRBJ2-7, with D perhaps TRBD2 (5 bases). Germline values: CDR1 SGHKS, CDR2 YYEKEE (reference sequence). The CDR3 contains 13 residues. The V end was cut by 2 bases, the J end by 4 bases, with 10 bases between. The CDR3 sequence: CASSFGDLYEQYF. The CDR3 region has the DNA TGTGCCAGCAGCTTCGGGGATTTATACGAGCAGTACTTC.

This clonotype was seen many times. The chain employs TRBV4-2 and TRBJ1-6; D remains unclear. Trimming pared 1 base from V and 1 base from J, leaving 11 bases between. The CDR3 is 17 residues long. Per the germline V gene, CDR1 is LGHNA and CDR2 is YNFKEQ. The CDR3 here is CASSQGAGPSYNSPLHF. The CDR3 DNA is TGTGCCAGCAGCCAAGGGGCCGGGCCGTCCTATAATTCACCCCTCCACTTT.

This clonotype has just a few counts. This chain connects TRBV29-1 to TRBJ2-1, with D possibly matching TRBD2 (7 bases). V shed 4 bases and J shed 8 bases, with 18 bases lying between them. The germline CDR1 and CDR2 sequences are SQVTM and ANQGSEA. The CDR3 is made up of 14 amino acids. CDR3 DNA: TGCAGCGTTGGGCTCGGGGGGCGCGGGGATGAGCAGTTCTTC. Amino acid sequence: CSVGLGGRGDEQFF.

This sequence joins TRBV5-4 and TRBJ1-1; possibly TRBD1 for D (6 bases). From germline, CDR1 is SGHNT and CDR2 YYREEE (reference sequence). The CDR3 length is 15 residues. The ends were cut back, 2 bases at V and 6 bases at J, with 17 bases in the middle. The CDR3 region is CASSFGGGGRAEAFF. The DNA for the CDR3 is TGTGCCAGCAGCTTTGGAGGGGGGGGCAGGGCTGAAGCTTTCTTT. Together with reference TRBV5-4 and TRBJ1-1, the CDR3 gives the full variable domain: ETGVTQSPTHLIKTRGQQVTLRCSSQSGHNTVSWYQQALGQGPQFIFQYYREEENGRGNFPPRFSGLQFPNYSSELNVNALELDDSALYLCASSFGGGGRAEAFFGQGTRLTVV.